One sample yielded the 25 T cell receptor beta chains listed below, sequenced in a study of cytomegalovirus exposure and HLA in healthy donors. The PCR employed 60 Vbeta primers together with 13 Jbeta primers. Some clones are missing from TCRdb's copy, which holds only in-frame ones; the method was immunoSEQ multiplex PCR. The sample shows some 200,000 clones, 70% of them seen only once. Sequenced material: PBMCs. The receptor source for this set is a man in his forties in good health and CMV-seropositive.

This clone was recorded once. The chain is built from TRBV4-2 and TRBJ2-2; 9 nucleotides agree with TRBD1. Looked up from germline, CDR1 is LGHNA and CDR2 is YNFKEQ. The CDR3 is 17 amino acids. The trim removed 4 bases at V and 4 bases at J, leaving 10 bases unmatched. The CDR3 loop is CASSLSSTGGSTGELFF. The CDR3 DNA reads TGTGCCAGCAGCCTCTCCTCTACAGGGGGCAGCACCGGGGAGCTGTTTTTT.

This chain connects TRBV5-1 to TRBJ2-5; D might be TRBD1 (7 bases). The assigned J gene may be wrong: the sequence end matches TRBJ2-7 better. The CDR3 runs to 13 residues. Germline CDR1 reads SGHRS; CDR2 reads YFSETQ. The CDR3 reads CASSLDRGGEQYF. In DNA form, the CDR3 reads TGCGCCAGCAGCTTGGACAGGGGAGGCGAGCAGTACTTC.

The genes are TRBV11-2 and TRBJ1-6, with D tentatively TRBD1 (6 bases). Deletions cut 3 bases from V and 11 bases from J, with 17 bases between. Germline-derived CDR1 and CDR2 are SGHAT and FQNNGV. This CDR3 spans 15 amino acids. Here the CDR3 reads CASSFNPQGLAPLHF. The CDR3 region has the DNA TGTGCCAGCAGCTTCAACCCACAGGGTTTGGCACCCCTCCACTTT.

The chain links TRBV29-1 to TRBJ1-5, with D unresolved. The CDR3 is 12 amino acids. Germline CDR1 and CDR2: SQVTM and ANQGSEA. V was cut by 4 bases and J by 4 bases, with 8 bases left in between. This CDR3 reads CSVGRENQPQHF. DNA for the CDR3: TGCAGCGTTGGACGGGAGAATCAGCCCCAGCATTTT.

The CDR3 DNA follows: TGTGCCAGCGGAAGCCCAGGGGAGCCTCAAGATACGCAGTATTTT. It encodes CASGSPGEPQDTQYF. This rearrangement joins TRBV28 to TRBJ2-3; D possibly corresponds to TRBD1 (6 bases). The V gene lost 8 bases and the J gene lost 5 bases, with 20 bases spanning the gap. Germline values: CDR1 MDHEN, CDR2 SYDVKM. The CDR3 has 15 residues.

The rearrangement uses TRBV6-5 and TRBJ1-1; a weak D match, TRBD1 (6 bases). Germline CDR1 and CDR2: MNHEY and SVGAGI. This CDR3 contains 14 residues. Trimming shortened V by 8 bases and J by 0 bases, and 13 bases separated the two germline ends. This chain's CDR3 is CASLRGGVNTEAFF. The CDR3 region has the DNA TGTGCCAGCCTTAGGGGGGGGGTGAACACTGAAGCTTTCTTT.

This chain connects TRBV11-1 to TRBJ2-1; 12 nucleotides match TRBD2. V was pared by 4 bases and J by 9 bases, with 7 bases of the junction left unmatched. CDR1 is SGHAT and CDR2 is FQDESV in the germline V gene (reference sequence). CDR3 length equals 15 residues. In nucleotides, the CDR3 is TGTGCCAGCAGCTCCCTAGCGGGGGGGACGCCTGAGCAGTTCTTC. It encodes CASSSLAGGTPEQFF.

The chain is built from TRBV29-1 and TRBJ1-2, with 10 bases fitting TRBD1. The V gene's germline CDR1 is SQVTM and CDR2 ANQGSEA. After removal of 6 bases from V and 4 bases from J, the junction contained 8 bases not matched to a gene. The CDR3 spans 14 residues. In nucleotides, the CDR3 is TGCAGCGTCTTAGACAGGGGGCTCGCCTATGGCTACACCTTC. Its protein is CSVLDRGLAYGYTF.

V is TRBV19 and J is TRBJ2-2; the match to TRBD1 covers 7 bases. The J segment lost 4 bases and the V segment lost 5 bases, leaving 4 bases of the junction unmatched. The CDR3 contains 14 residues. The germline V gene has CDR1 LNHDA and CDR2 SQIVND (reference sequence). The chain's CDR3 is CASSQTGSTGELFF. CDR3 in DNA: TGTGCCAGTAGTCAGACAGGGAGCACCGGGGAGCTGTTTTTT.

This sequence joins TRBV5-1 and TRBJ2-5, with TRBD2 matching over 9 bases. J was trimmed by 5 bases and V by 0 bases; bases with no gene match: 8. From germline, CDR1 is SGHRS and CDR2 YFSETQ. The CDR3 extends over 16 amino acids. The CDR3 DNA reads as TGCGCCAGCAGCTTGGACGCGGCGGGGGGGCTGGAGACCCAGTACTTC. Residues: CASSLDAAGGLETQYF.

V is TRBV7-9 and J is TRBJ2-7; 9 nucleotides match TRBD1. Germline lookup yields CDR1 SEHNR and CDR2 FQNEAQ (reference sequence). V gave up 3 bases and J gave up 6 bases; unmatched junction bases: 12. The CDR3 has 16 residues. The CDR3 nucleotides read TGTGCCAGCAGCTTCAGAGGGACAGGGACCGTAGTCGAGCAGTACTTC. Protein sequence: CASSFRGTGTVVEQYF.

This clone was seen just once. The chain uses TRBV28 and TRBJ2-5, with 7 bases matching TRBD1. Germline V gene lookup returns CDR1 MDHEN and CDR2 SYDVKM. V shed 5 bases, J shed 11 bases, and the junction held 11 bases outside the gene matches. The CDR3 is 13 amino acids. This CDR3 reads CASSIYRDREQYF. The CDR3 DNA sequence: TGTGCCAGCAGTATTTACCGGGACAGAGAGCAGTACTTC.

The gene calls are TRBV9 and TRBJ2-7; TRBD2 aligns across 9 bases. The J call may be faulty, since TRBJ2-5 better matches the DNA end. This CDR3 comprises 17 residues. Germline values: CDR1 SGDLS, CDR2 YYNGEE. CDR3 loop: CASSVGGLAGPQETQYF. CDR3 nucleotides: TGTGCCAGCAGCGTAGGTGGGCTAGCGGGACCCCAAGAGACCCAGTACTTC.

V and J are TRBV7-6 and TRBJ2-1, with TRBD2 matching 10 bases. This CDR3 contains 15 residues. Looked up from germline, CDR1 is SGHVS and CDR2 is FNYEAQ. V was pared by 3 bases and J by 4 bases, with 3 bases of the junction left unmatched. The DNA for the CDR3 is TGTGCCAGCAGCTTCCTAGCGGGGGCTTACAATGAGCAGTTCTTC. It yields the protein CASSFLAGAYNEQFF. The entire variable domain, with the rest obtained from reference TRBV7-6 and TRBJ2-1, is as follows: GAGVSQSPRYKVTKRGQDVALRCDPISGHVSLYWYRQALGQGPEFLTYFNYEAQQDKSGLPNDRFSAERPEGSISTLTIQRTEQRDSAMYRCASSFLAGAYNEQFFGPGTRLTVL.

This clone has just a few counts. In the same sample, other DNA sequences code for this CDR3. The chain is built from TRBV27 and TRBJ1-5; D call uncertain. This CDR3 comprises 12 residues. V dropped 3 bases and J dropped 3 bases, with 3 bases sitting between them. Germline V lookup: CDR1 MNHEY, CDR2 SMNVEV (reference sequence). CDR3 sequence: CASSFLNQPQHF. Written as DNA, the CDR3 is TGTGCCAGCAGTTTCCTCAATCAGCCCCAGCATTTT.

V usage is TRBV13 and J usage is TRBJ2-7, with 9 bases matching TRBD2. V dropped 8 bases and J dropped 2; count of bases not matched to a gene: 7. The CDR3 has 14 amino acids. Per germline, CDR1 PRHDT and CDR2 FYEKMQ (reference sequence). The CDR3 sequence is CASGIAGEAYEQYF. The CDR3 DNA reads as TGTGCCAGCGGAATAGCGGGGGAGGCCTACGAGCAGTACTTC.

The table lists this clone with a few counts. The V gene is TRBV28, the J gene TRBJ2-1; TRBD2 might be the D (5 bases). Germline loops: CDR1 MDHEN, CDR2 SYDVKM. The CDR3 runs to 11 residues. Deletions cut 6 bases from V and 9 bases from J, with 9 bases between. The CDR3 sequence: CASREGFEQFF. The DNA for the CDR3 is TGTGCCAGCAGAGAGGGATTTGAGCAGTTCTTC. The full variable domain, its missing parts supplied by reference TRBV28 and TRBJ2-1, is DVKVTQSSRYLVKRTGEKVFLECVQDMDHENMFWYRQDPGLGLRLIYFSYDVKMKEKGDIPEGYSVSREKKERFSLILESASTNQTSMYLCASREGFEQFFGPGTRLTVL.

The rearrangement uses TRBV28 and TRBJ1-2; D unresolved. This CDR3 is 17 amino acids long. Germline V CDR1 and CDR2: MDHEN, SYDVKM. V was cut by 2 bases and J by 0 bases, with 16 bases left in between. CDR3 nucleotides: TGTGCCAGCAGTTTAGTCCCGCAGGCGGGGACTAACTATGGCTACACCTTC. This translates into CASSLVPQAGTNYGYTF.

This clone was counted between two and nine times. The genes are TRBV18 and TRBJ2-7; 16 bases are a match to TRBD2. CDR1 is KGHSH, CDR2 LQKENI, per germline. The CDR3 length is 21 residues. V lost 3 bases and J lost 4; bases outside the gene matches: 18. The CDR3 region has the DNA TGTGCCAGCTCACCGACGGGCCAAGGGACTAGCGGGGGGGCCCTAGGATACGAGCAGTACTTC. Amino acid sequence: CASSPTGQGTSGGALGYEQYF.

The chain employs TRBV4-1 and TRBJ1-1; D unclear. V was pared by 1 base and J by 7 bases, with 7 bases between. Germline loops: CDR1 MGHRA, CDR2 YSYEKL. This CDR3 region has 12 residues. The chain's CDR3 is CASSQGPFEAFF. The CDR3 nucleotides read TGCGCCAGCAGCCAAGGTCCGTTTGAAGCTTTCTTT.

By sample share, this clone is medium-sized. The chain links TRBV4-2 to TRBJ2-3; D remains unclear. Germline V CDR1 and CDR2: LGHNA, YNFKEQ. This CDR3 comprises 13 residues. The V and J ends lost 5 bases and 1 base respectively, with 7 bases between them. The CDR3 here is CASSFRGTDTQYF. The CDR3 nucleotides are TGTGCCAGCAGCTTTCGGGGCACAGATACGCAGTATTTT.

The chain uses TRBV9 and TRBJ1-1; tentative D call: TRBD1 (5 bases). Trimming cost V 4 bases and J 1 base, with 8 bases left between them. This CDR3 is built from 13 residues. CDR1 and CDR2 (germline): SGDLS, YYNGEE. DNA of the CDR3: TGTGCCAGCAGCCGGGGGGGGAACACTGAAGCTTTCTTT. Amino acid sequence: CASSRGGNTEAFF.

The chain links TRBV12-5 to TRBJ2-1, with TRBD1 identical over 10 bases. Trimming took 0 bases from V and 12 from J; bases not matched to a gene: 5. Germline V gives CDR1 LGHNT, CDR2 FRNRAP. The CDR3 length is 14 residues. The CDR3 region is CASGLVPGQGRQFF. The CDR3 DNA sequence: TGTGCTAGTGGTTTGGTCCCGGGACAGGGGCGGCAGTTCTTC. Variable domain in full (rest from reference TRBV12-5 and TRBJ2-1): DARVTQTPRHKVTEMGQEVTMRCQPILGHNTVFWYRQTMMQGLELLAYFRNRAPLDDSGMPKDRFSAEMPDATLATLKIQPSEPRDSAVYFCASGLVPGQGRQFFGPGTRLTVL.

This clone occurred a few times. The chain joins TRBV7-8 to TRBJ1-1, with D possibly matching TRBD1 (5 bases). Germline CDR1 is SGHVS and CDR2 is FQNEAQ. V shed 5 bases and J shed 3 bases, with 10 bases lying between them. CDR3 length: 13 residues. CDR3 protein: CASSGGGDTEAFF. The CDR3 DNA reads as TGTGCCAGCAGCGGCGGGGGGGACACTGAAGCTTTCTTT.

This clone was counted only a few times. The chain carries TRBV29-1 and TRBJ1-1; tentatively, D is TRBD1 (5 bases). Trimming removed 4 bases at V and 0 bases at J, with 18 bases between. This CDR3 has 16 amino acids. CDR1 SQVTM and CDR2 ANQGSEA come from the germline V gene. CDR3 residues: CSVVFTGAFMNTEAFF. CDR3 bases: TGCAGCGTTGTGTTTACAGGCGCCTTTATGAACACTGAAGCTTTCTTT. Together with reference TRBV29-1 and TRBJ1-1, the CDR3 gives the full variable domain: SAVISQKPSRDICQRGTSLTIQCQVDSQVTMMFWYRQQPGQSLTLIATANQGSEATYESGFVIDKFPISRPNLTFSTLTVSNMSPEDSSIYLCSVVFTGAFMNTEAFFGQGTRLTVV.